The 20 T cell receptor beta chains given below trace back to one sample, sequenced in a study of blood T cell repertoires in COVID-19. Method: immunoSEQ multiplex PCR; TCRdb's copy keeps in-frame clones and lacks some. Counted here are roughly 300,000 clones, 70% to 90% occurring once; the ten biggest clones make up approximately 5.3%. The sequenced material came from PBMCs or T cells enriched from blood (not recorded which). The receptors derive from a woman in her twenties or thirties who had recovered from COVID-19.

The chain carries TRBV7-2 and TRBJ1-4, with D unclear. The CDR3 contains 13 residues. Germline CDR1 SGHTA, CDR2 FQGNSA. Deletions cut 4 bases from V and 5 bases from J, with 8 bases between. CDR3 region: CASSSGFNEKLFF. The DNA for the CDR3 is TGTGCCAGCAGCTCGGGGTTCAATGAAAAACTGTTTTTT. The full variable domain, with the rest looked up from reference TRBV7-2 and TRBJ1-4, is GAGVSQSPSNKVTEKGKDVELRCDPISGHTALYWYRQSLGQGLEFLIYFQGNSAPDKSGLPSDRFSAERTGGSVSTLTIQRTQQEDSAVYLCASSSGFNEKLFFGSGTQLSVL.

This chain joins TRBV19 and TRBJ2-5; 11 bases agree with TRBD2. J gave up 1 base and V 1 base, and 5 bases lay outside the gene matches. Germline V gene data show CDR1 as LNHDA and CDR2 as SQIVND (reference sequence). CDR3 length: 17 residues. The CDR3 sequence is CASSIGDLAGGQETQYF. CDR3 sequence (DNA): TGTGCCAGTAGTATAGGCGACCTAGCGGGGGGCCAAGAGACCCAGTACTTC.

The chain links TRBV5-1 to TRBJ1-1; D may be TRBD1 (5 bases). This CDR3 region has 15 residues. V was pared by 0 bases and J by 6 bases, with 15 bases between. CDR1 is SGHRS, CDR2 YFSETQ, per germline. The CDR3 spells CASSLGLGRDSEAFF. The CDR3 bases are TGCGCCAGCAGCTTGGGTTTAGGCAGGGACTCTGAAGCTTTCTTT.

This chain joins TRBV5-1 and TRBJ1-2, with TRBD1 identical over 8 bases. V dropped 4 bases and J dropped 7; count of bases not matched to a gene: 9. This CDR3 has 14 residues. Per the germline V gene, CDR1 is SGHRS and CDR2 is YFSETQ. The CDR3 region is CASSSGQGLRGYTF. CDR3 DNA sequence: TGCGCCAGCAGCAGCGGACAGGGCCTCCGTGGCTACACCTTC.

The chain couples TRBV7-9 to TRBJ1-1; perhaps TRBD1 as D (6 bases). CDR3 length equals 16 residues. Germline V gene sequence: CDR1 SEHNR, CDR2 FQNEAQ (reference sequence). V was pared by 1 base and J by 0 bases, with 12 bases between. The CDR3 protein is CASSLDPGTMNTEAFF. DNA of the CDR3: TGTGCCAGCAGCTTAGATCCCGGGACAATGAACACTGAAGCTTTCTTT.

The chain combines TRBV3-1 (or the pseudogene TRBV3-2) with TRBJ2-5; 9 positions agree with TRBD2. In germline, CDR1 is LGHDT, CDR2 YNNKEL (reference sequence). The CDR3 loop spans 14 amino acids. V shed 2 bases, J shed 5 bases, and the junction held 3 bases outside the gene matches. CDR3 region: CASSQTGLAETQYF. The CDR3 DNA reads as TGTGCCAGCAGCCAAACTGGACTAGCGGAGACCCAGTACTTC.

The chain couples TRBV27 to TRBJ1-3; tentatively, D is TRBD1 (5 bases). The CDR3 has 16 residues. The germline gives CDR1 MNHEY, CDR2 SMNVEV (reference sequence). The V gene lost 4 bases and the J gene lost 0 bases, with 13 bases spanning the gap. CDR3 in DNA: TGTGCCAGCAGTTCACTGCAGGGTCACTCTGGAAACACCATATATTTT. Protein: CASSSLQGHSGNTIYF.

CDR3 DNA: TGTGCCAGCAGTGACCTCGGGACACCGCAGGAGCAGTACTTC. Its translation: CASSDLGTPQEQYF. The rearrangement joins TRBV2 to TRBJ2-7, with D possibly being TRBD1 (6 bases). The CDR3 consists of 14 residues. CDR1 and CDR2 (germline): SNHLY, FYNNEI. Deletions cut 3 bases from V and 7 bases from J, with 16 bases between.

The chain has TRBV9 and TRBJ2-3; 8 nucleotides line up with TRBD2. Trimming at V came to 9 bases and at J to 3 bases, leaving 9 bases not matched to a gene. Per the germline V gene, CDR1 is SGDLS and CDR2 is YYNGEE. CDR3 length equals 14 residues. This CDR3 is CATSHSGATDTQYF. CDR3 in DNA: TGTGCCACCTCGCATAGCGGGGCTACAGATACGCAGTATTTT.

CDR3 residues: CASRPTGGEGNEQYF. The CDR3 DNA reads as TGTGCCAGCAGACCAACAGGGGGAGAGGGCAACGAGCAGTACTTC. The chain joins TRBV6-6 to TRBJ2-7, with 8 bases lining up with TRBD1. CDR3 length equals 15 residues. The J segment lost 5 bases and the V segment lost 6 bases, leaving 12 bases of the junction unmatched. Germline V lookup: CDR1 MNHNY, CDR2 SVGAGI (reference sequence).

The chain couples TRBV10-3 to TRBJ1-1, with TRBD1 matching 7 bases. Germline loops: CDR1 ENHRY, CDR2 SYGVKD. Losses at the gene ends were 6 bases for V and 0 bases for J; bases not matched to a gene: 4. This CDR3 is 14 amino acids long. The CDR3 DNA sequence: TGTGCCATCAGCAGACAGGGTTTGAACACTGAAGCTTTCTTT. This translates into CAISRQGLNTEAFF.

The table lists this clone with a few counts. This chain connects TRBV2 to TRBJ1-6; D is unclear. The CDR3 has 15 amino acids. V was cut by 6 bases and J by 0 bases, with 9 bases left in between. Germline CDR1 SNHLY, CDR2 FYNNEI. The CDR3 bases are TGTGCCAGCAGACAGACAAGCTCCTATAATTCACCCCTCCACTTT. This encodes CASRQTSSYNSPLHF.

The chain has TRBV1 and TRBJ1-4; TRBD1 is the table's D call, not checked against the DNA. TRBV1 is a pseudogene locus. The CDR3 sequence is 15 residues long. The CDR3 coding sequence is TGCACCAGACTGGGTCTTAGGGACACTGTAGAAAAACTGTTTTTT. Protein: CTRLGLRDTVEKLFF.

The chain is built from TRBV28 and TRBJ2-1, with TRBD2 matching 8 bases. The J segment lost 14 bases and the V segment lost 3 bases, leaving 15 bases of the junction unmatched. This CDR3 contains 15 residues. Germline V gives CDR1 MDHEN, CDR2 SYDVKM. DNA of the CDR3: TGTGCCAGCAGTTTTACGGCGGGGGGACCCGGTGGGAAGTTCTTC. Translating gives CASSFTAGGPGGKFF.

Only a few counts were recorded for this clone. This chain connects TRBV3-1 (or the pseudogene TRBV3-2) to TRBJ2-5; TRBD1 is a possible D gene (6 bases). The CDR3 runs to 16 residues. Looked up from germline, CDR1 is LGHDT and CDR2 is YNNKEL (reference sequence). V was pared by 4 bases and J by 5 bases, with 20 bases between. The CDR3 here is CASSRVPGGSRETQYF. CDR3 DNA sequence: TGTGCCAGCAGCCGAGTACCTGGGGGCTCAAGGGAGACCCAGTACTTC.

This chain links TRBV15 with TRBJ1-2; possible D gene TRBD1, 5 bases. Trimming took off 0 bases at V and 5 bases at J, with 25 bases between the two ends. There are 19 residues in the CDR3. CDR1 is LNHNV and CDR2 is YYDKDF in the germline V gene (reference sequence). The CDR3 sequence: CATSRDRRTDPPGGYGYTF. The CDR3 region has the DNA TGTGCCACCAGCAGAGATCGAAGGACGGACCCTCCGGGGGGTTATGGCTACACCTTC.

In DNA form, the CDR3 reads TGTGCCAGCAGTGTAGGGGGCACTGAAGCTTTCTTT. Protein: CASSVGGTEAFF. This sequence joins TRBV2 and TRBJ1-1; perhaps TRBD1 as D (6 bases). The CDR3 consists of 12 residues. Trimming removed 4 bases from V and 4 bases from J, with 7 bases in between. The germline CDR1 and CDR2 sequences are SNHLY and FYNNEI.

This chain connects TRBV2 to TRBJ1-3, with D hard to call. Trimming left V 6 bases short and J 6 bases short, with 6 bases between. Germline V gives CDR1 SNHLY, CDR2 FYNNEI. This CDR3 spans 11 amino acids. This CDR3 is CASSLTNTIYF. The CDR3, as DNA: TGTGCCAGCAGCCTAACAAACACCATATATTTT.

This clone appeared once. The chain combines TRBV29-1 with TRBJ2-7; D not certain. Trimming left V 1 base short and J 2 bases short, with 9 bases between. This CDR3 region has 13 residues. Germline loops: CDR1 SQVTM, CDR2 ANQGSEA. CDR3 loop: CSVEGARTYEQYF. The CDR3 DNA reads TGCAGCGTTGAAGGCGCGAGGACCTACGAGCAGTACTTC.

The V and J genes are TRBV19 and TRBJ1-2; D unresolved. With 1 base removed from V and 4 bases from J, the gap between germline ends came to 10 bases. The CDR3 extends over 14 amino acids. Germline V gene data show CDR1 as LNHDA and CDR2 as SQIVND (reference sequence). CDR3 bases: TGTGCCAGTAGTATAGCCCCCGGGATCTATGGCTACACCTTC. Protein: CASSIAPGIYGYTF.